This entry is about one T cell receptor beta chain. Its matching antigen is unknown. Survey-level resolution applied to immunoSEQ assay v3.0. The assay was immunoSEQ multiplex PCR, and TCRdb's table has in-frame clones only and misses some. The repertoire holds around 9,700 clones, with around 80% as singletons. The sample comes from a study of long-term antiretroviral therapy in people with HIV. Regarding the study as a whole: Upon ART, diversity increased but remained lower than transplant donor controls.

The CDR3 sequence is 14 residues long. V gave up 3 bases and J gave up 1 base, with 10 bases separating them. The germline gives CDR1 SGHDT, CDR2 YYEEEE. The clonotype comes from a man aged 40-49 years with HIV. This chain links TRBV5-6 with TRBJ1-1; D unclear. The starting material was unsorted PBMCs, obtained 1.8 years after starting antiretroviral therapy. CDR3 in amino acids: CASSSPGRNTEAFF. DNA of the CDR3: TGTGCCAGCAGCTCCCCCGGTCGGAACACTGAAGCTTTCTTT.